The 29 T cell receptor beta chains below were found in one sample sequenced in a study of metastatic and nonmetastatic thyroid tumors. Using MiXCR, TCRdb re-called clones from the PCR reads. The table includes 11,000 or so clones, about 38% detected once. Each patient went into thyroid surgery without having received any treatment. Sequenced material: tumor tissue. All receptors come from a female donor with papillary thyroid cancer or a benign thyroid nodule (not recorded which). Some clones in this sample may be carry-over from other donors' samples.

The rearrangement joins TRBV24-1 to TRBJ2-2; 11 bases align to TRBD2. This CDR3 spans 16 amino acids. Per the germline V gene, CDR1 is KGHDR and CDR2 is SFDVKD. The trim removed 4 bases at V and 3 bases at J, leaving 3 bases unmatched. CDR3 protein: CATSDLAGGDTGELFF. In nucleotides, the CDR3 is TGTGCCACCAGTGACCTAGCGGGAGGTGACACCGGGGAGCTGTTTTTT.

This clone was seen a few times. The J gene is TRBJ2-2, the V gene TRBV10-1, with D unresolved. This CDR3 contains 13 residues. V lost 2 bases, J lost 5 bases, and 6 bases lay in between. Germline CDR1 reads WNHNN; CDR2 reads SYGVQD (reference sequence). This chain's CDR3 is CASSETYTGELFF. CDR3 sequence (DNA): TGCGCCAGCAGTGAGACGTATACCGGGGAGCTGTTTTTT.

The V and J genes are TRBV4-2 and TRBJ2-7; 11 nucleotides line up with TRBD2. CDR1 and CDR2 (germline): LGHNA, YNFKEQ. V was pared by 3 bases and J by 3 bases, with 13 bases of the junction left unmatched. The CDR3 has 18 residues. The CDR3 nucleotides are TGTGCCAGCAGCCAGGGAGGATTTACTAGCGGGAGTGTCTACGAGCAGTACTTC. It specifies CASSQGGFTSGSVYEQYF.

This clone was counted once. The chain employs TRBV20-1 and TRBJ2-7; D gene unclear. The V end was cut by 6 bases, the J end by 0 bases, with 15 bases between. There are 14 residues in the CDR3. The V gene's germline CDR1 is DFQATT and CDR2 SNEGSKA (reference sequence). The CDR3 sequence is CSALPQGFSYEQYF. The CDR3 DNA reads as TGCAGTGCCCTTCCCCAAGGTTTCTCCTACGAGCAGTACTTC.

In the case of this clone: The junction does not match germline at one end; this may be a read error. The chain uses TRBV7-2 and TRBJ2-1; TRBD2 agrees at 7 bases. From germline, CDR1 is SGHTA and CDR2 FQGNSA. The CDR3 is 16 amino acids. CDR3 DNA sequence: TGTGCCATCAGCTTAGCCTCGCGGGAGCCCGACAATGAGCAGTTCTTC. Its protein product is CAISLASREPDNEQFF.

The chain links TRBV6-2 or TRBV6-3 to TRBJ2-2; D is ambiguous. This CDR3 contains 11 residues. With 3 bases removed from V and 7 bases from J, the gap between germline ends came to 3 bases. Germline assignment: CDR1 MNHEY and CDR2 SVGEGT. CDR3 in amino acids: CASSYVGELFF. In DNA form, the CDR3 reads TGTGCCAGCAGTTATGTCGGGGAGCTGTTTTTT.

The rearrangement uses TRBV11-2 and TRBJ2-1, with D perhaps matching TRBD2 (5 bases). The germline gives CDR1 SGHAT, CDR2 FQNNGV. The V and J ends lost 5 bases and 6 bases respectively, with 8 bases between them. CDR3 length: 12 amino acids. The DNA of the CDR3 is TGTGCCAGCAGCGTTACTAGCAATGAGCAGTTCTTC. Protein: CASSVTSNEQFF.

This clone was observed a single time. The chain carries TRBV11-2 and TRBJ2-1; D gene uncertain. The germline CDR1 and CDR2 sequences are SGHAT and FQNNGV. This CDR3 comprises 13 residues. V dropped 4 bases and J dropped 10 bases, with 14 bases sitting between them. CDR3 in amino acids: CASSSPPQAEQFF. The CDR3 DNA is TGTGCCAGCAGCTCACCCCCCCAGGCAGAGCAGTTCTTC.

This clone was recorded a few times. This sequence joins TRBV28 and TRBJ2-3; TRBD2 matches 9 bases. The V gene end was trimmed by 3 bases and the J gene end by 4 bases; junction bases not matched to a gene: 5. CDR3 length: 15 amino acids. Germline assignment: CDR1 MDHEN and CDR2 SYDVKM. The CDR3 here is CASSFNSGRADTQYF. The CDR3, as DNA: TGTGCCAGCAGTTTTAATAGCGGGAGAGCAGATACGCAGTATTTT. The whole variable domain, filled in from reference TRBV28 and TRBJ2-3, reads DVKVTQSSRYLVKRTGEKVFLECVQDMDHENMFWYRQDPGLGLRLIYFSYDVKMKEKGDIPEGYSVSREKKERFSLILESASTNQTSMYLCASSFNSGRADTQYFGPGTRLTVL.

The J gene is TRBJ2-3, the V gene TRBV6-2 or TRBV6-3; tentatively, D is TRBD1 (6 bases). The CDR3 contains 13 residues. V was cut by 5 bases and J by 1 base, with 7 bases left in between. CDR1 and CDR2 from the germline V gene are MNHEY and SVGEGT. The CDR3 protein is CASSRQGTDTQYF. CDR3 sequence (DNA): TGTGCCAGCAGTCGACAGGGCACAGATACGCAGTATTTT.

This chain uses TRBV7-6 with TRBJ2-1; D tentatively reads TRBD1 or TRBD2 (5 bases each). The V end lost 0 bases, the J end lost 4 bases, and 13 bases lay between the germline ends. The length of the CDR3 is 16 residues. CDR1 SGHVS and CDR2 FNYEAQ come from the germline V gene. CDR3 bases: TGTGCCAGCAGCTTAGCCGGGGCGGGCCTATACAATGAGCAGTTCTTC. Its translation: CASSLAGAGLYNEQFF.

This clone is classed as large. The genes are TRBV6-1 and TRBJ2-1; either TRBD1 or TRBD2 may supply D (5 bases each). The CDR3 is made up of 14 amino acids. Germline V gene lookup returns CDR1 MNHNS and CDR2 SASEGT. V was clipped by 6 bases and J by 10 bases, with 19 bases between them. The CDR3 sequence: CASRLPGATREQFF. The CDR3 region has the DNA TGTGCCAGCAGATTACCCGGGGCCACCCGCGAGCAGTTCTTC.

V and J are TRBV28 and TRBJ2-1; no reliable D call. The CDR3 contains 13 residues. Germline V gene lookup returns CDR1 MDHEN and CDR2 SYDVKM. Trimming stripped 5 bases from V and 2 bases from J, with 7 bases between. The CDR3 loop reads CASSLWTYNEQFF. The CDR3 nucleotides are TGTGCCAGCAGTCTTTGGACCTACAATGAGCAGTTCTTC.

The rearrangement joins TRBV27 to TRBJ2-7; TRBD1 agrees at 8 bases. V dropped 2 bases and J dropped 3; count of bases not matched to a gene: 3. CDR1 is MNHEY and CDR2 is SMNVEV in the germline V gene (reference sequence). The CDR3 totals 14 residues. CDR3 in DNA: TGTGCCAGCAGTTTAGGGACAGGCATCTACGAGCAGTACTTC. Encoded protein: CASSLGTGIYEQYF.

The chain recombines TRBV5-1 with TRBJ1-1; D perhaps matches TRBD1 (5 bases). V was shortened by 1 base and J by 6 bases, with 13 bases between the two germline ends. The CDR3 totals 14 residues. Germline V lookup: CDR1 SGHRS, CDR2 YFSETQ. The DNA for the CDR3 is TGCGCCAGCAGCTTGTCAATACGGGGGGCTGAAGCTTTCTTT. Its translation: CASSLSIRGAEAFF.

Note on this clone: The junction departs from germline at one end; a sequencing error may be responsible. This chain connects TRBV6-1 to TRBJ2-7, with 9 bases aligning to TRBD1. The CDR3 is 12 residues long. Germline values: CDR1 MNHNS, CDR2 SASEGT. The CDR3 spells CASKGNRGRPGF. For the CDR3, the DNA is TGTGCCAGCAAAGGAAACAGGGGGCGCCCTGGTTTC.

This clone was seen a few times. CDR3 in amino acids: CASSCEGAGCVQYF. The CDR3 DNA reads as TGTGCCAGCAGTTGTGAGGGGGCAGGGTGTGTTCAGTACTTC. The V and J genes are TRBV28 and TRBJ2-4, with TRBD1 matching over 7 bases. CDR3 length equals 14 residues. Germline-derived CDR1 and CDR2 are MDHEN and SYDVKM. With 4 bases clipped from V and 11 bases from J, the junction kept 11 bases outside the gene matches. The complete variable domain, with remaining parts taken from reference TRBV28 and TRBJ2-4, reads DVKVTQSSRYLVKRTGEKVFLECVQDMDHENMFWYRQDPGLGLRLIYFSYDVKMKEKGDIPEGYSVSREKKERFSLILESASTNQTSMYLCASSCEGAGCVQYFGAGTRLSVL.

The rearrangement uses TRBV5-8 and TRBJ1-1; TRBD1 agrees at 8 bases. V lost 4 bases, J lost 0 bases, and 5 bases stayed unmatched. This CDR3 is 15 amino acids long. CDR1 is SGHTS, CDR2 YDEGEE, per germline. The CDR3 protein is CASSGETGVNTEAFF. CDR3 nucleotide sequence: TGTGCCAGCAGCGGGGAGACAGGGGTGAACACTGAAGCTTTCTTT.

The chain has TRBV12-5 and TRBJ1-1; TRBD1 is a possible D gene (5 bases). The CDR3 is 13 residues long. Trimming left V 7 bases short and J 1 base short, with 10 bases between. In germline, CDR1 is LGHNT, CDR2 FRNRAP. Here the CDR3 reads CASARTQNTEAFF. CDR3 in DNA: TGTGCTAGTGCTCGGACACAGAACACTGAAGCTTTCTTT.

The genes are TRBV28 and TRBJ2-7; possible D gene TRBD2, 6 bases. The CDR3 has 15 residues. The germline V gene encodes CDR1 MDHEN and CDR2 SYDVKM. V was shortened by 4 bases and J by 3 bases, with 16 bases between the two germline ends. The CDR3 DNA is TGTGCCAGCAGTTGGACGGGGGTAGGGATCTACGAGCAGTACTTC. Translated: CASSWTGVGIYEQYF.

J is TRBJ1-3 and V is TRBV11-2; D unresolved. The V end lost 1 base, the J end lost 6 bases, and 10 bases lay between the germline ends. Germline V lookup: CDR1 SGHAT, CDR2 FQNNGV. This CDR3 is 14 amino acids long. The CDR3 spells CASSLATRVNTIYF. Written as DNA, the CDR3 is TGTGCCAGCAGCTTAGCTACTAGAGTAAACACCATATATTTT.

A remark on this clone: The conserved final phenylalanine or tryptophan is absent from the CDR3, which likely points to a read error. The CDR3 bases are TGCGCCAGCAGCCGGGACAGAGCCCGCGGCTACACCAAC. Translating gives CASSRDRARGYTN. The chain has TRBV6-1 and TRBJ1-2, with 7 bases identical to TRBD1. This CDR3 has 13 residues. CDR1 is MNHNS, CDR2 SASEGT, per germline.

The V gene is TRBV28, the J gene TRBJ2-5; 8 nucleotides agree with TRBD2. Germline CDR1 is MDHEN and CDR2 is SYDVKM. V trimming: 8 bases; J trimming: 2 bases; junction bases outside the gene matches: 10. This CDR3 is built from 15 residues. The CDR3 here is CASVKAGEGQETQYF. The CDR3 coding sequence is TGTGCCAGCGTCAAAGCGGGAGAGGGTCAAGAGACCCAGTACTTC.

The chain carries TRBV5-1 and TRBJ1-1; D gene unclear. The CDR3 has 16 amino acids. Germline lookup yields CDR1 SGHRS and CDR2 YFSETQ. V lost 0 bases and J lost 1, with 13 bases in between. The CDR3 DNA follows: TGCGCCAGCAGCTTGGTCGTCGCAGGACCGAACACTGAAGCTTTCTTT. The encoded protein is CASSLVVAGPNTEAFF.

This clone was seen a handful of times. The rearrangement joins TRBV6-1 to TRBJ1-2; 12 nucleotides match TRBD1. V lost 3 bases to trimming and J lost 8 bases; unmatched junction nucleotides: 4. CDR3 length equals 14 residues. Germline assignment: CDR1 MNHNS and CDR2 SASEGT. The CDR3 DNA sequence: TGTGCCAGCAGTGACTGGGACAGGGGGCTCGGCTACACCTTC. This codes for CASSDWDRGLGYTF.

DNA of the CDR3: TGTGCCAGCAGCCTTTGGCAGGGGAAAGCCTACGAGCAGTACTTC. Protein sequence: CASSLWQGKAYEQYF. This chain connects TRBV3-1 to TRBJ2-7, with TRBD1 as a possible D gene (6 bases). The germline CDR1 and CDR2 sequences are LGHDT and YNNKEL (reference sequence). CDR3 length: 15 residues. Trimming removed 4 bases at V and 2 bases at J, with 15 bases between.

This chain links TRBV6-1 with TRBJ1-1; TRBD1 is a possible D gene (6 bases). The CDR3 has 12 residues. Trimming removed 2 bases at V and 6 bases at J, with 7 bases between. In germline, CDR1 is MNHNS, CDR2 SASEGT. The CDR3 is CASSEQGSEAFF. Written as DNA, the CDR3 is TGTGCCAGCAGTGAACAGGGGTCTGAAGCTTTCTTT.

The DNA for the CDR3 is TGTGCCAGCAGCGTAGCTCCCGAGACAGGGCGAAGTGGAAACACCATATATTTT. It translates to CASSVAPETGRSGNTIYF. The chain employs TRBV9 and TRBJ1-3; TRBD1 aligns across 7 bases. J was trimmed by 3 bases and V by 0 bases; bases with no gene match: 12. This CDR3 is 18 amino acids long. CDR1 is SGDLS, CDR2 YYNGEE, per germline.

The chain has TRBV9 and TRBJ2-2, with D tentatively TRBD1 or TRBD2 (5 bases each). From germline, CDR1 is SGDLS and CDR2 YYNGEE. Trimming removed 7 bases from V and 7 bases from J, with 11 bases in between. This CDR3 is built from 12 residues. The CDR3 is CASEGTGGELFF. The CDR3 DNA sequence: TGTGCCAGCGAGGGGACCGGCGGGGAGCTGTTTTTT.